This TCR beta chain is drawn from a study of response to subunit inactivated influenza vaccine. Findings of the study overall: Authors suggested each seasonal influenza vaccination recruits few new T cells.

This clonotype has more than one count but fewer than ten. Its specificity is not known. TCRdb redid the calling of the RT-PCR reads with MiXCR, one entry per CDR3 protein. The sample has fewer than 650,000 distinct CDR3 sequences; 13% are singletons. This CDR3 is 13 amino acids long. In germline, CDR1 is MNHEY, CDR2 SVGEGT. V was shortened by 5 bases and J by 4 bases, with 9 bases between the two germline ends. This sequence joins TRBV6-2 or TRBV6-3 and TRBJ2-1, with a possible D match to TRBD1 (6 bases). The sample was PBMCs from blood, taken roughly 45 days after vaccination. The sequence was obtained from a man aged 45 to 65 who received an inactivated influenza vaccine. For the CDR3, the DNA is TGTGCCAGCAGTCAACAGGGTTACAATGAGCAGTTCTTC. Its translation: CASSQQGYNEQFF.